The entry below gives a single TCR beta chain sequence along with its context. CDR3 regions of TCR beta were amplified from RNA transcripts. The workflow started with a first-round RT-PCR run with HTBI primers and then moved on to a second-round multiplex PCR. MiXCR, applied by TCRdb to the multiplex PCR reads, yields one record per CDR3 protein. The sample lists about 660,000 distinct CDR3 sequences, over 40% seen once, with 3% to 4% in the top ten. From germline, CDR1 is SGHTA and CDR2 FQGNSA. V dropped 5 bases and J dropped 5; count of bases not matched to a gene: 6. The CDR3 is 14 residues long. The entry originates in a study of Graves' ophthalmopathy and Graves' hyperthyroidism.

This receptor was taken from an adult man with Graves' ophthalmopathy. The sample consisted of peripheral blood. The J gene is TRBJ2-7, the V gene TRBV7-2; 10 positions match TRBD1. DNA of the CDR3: TGTGCCAGCAGCCCCAGACAGGGGGCTAACGAGCAGTACTTC. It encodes CASSPRQGANEQYF.